The present T cell receptor (beta chain) was sequenced within a study of T cells in Graves' hyperthyroidism and ophthalmopathy. It was RNA transcripts that yielded the amplified TCR beta CDR3 regions. RT-PCR in the first round (using the HTBI primer set) targeted the TCR CDR3. TCRdb reprocessed the multiplex PCR reads via MiXCR and lists one record per CDR3 protein. The sample lists roughly 500,000 distinct CDR3 sequences; 46% were seen once. This CDR3 is 17 amino acids long. The germline V gene encodes CDR1 SNHLY and CDR2 FYNNEI. V was shortened by 8 bases and J by 0 bases, with 22 bases between the two germline ends.

The sequenced sample consisted of peripheral blood or thyroid tissue (not recorded which). The rearrangement uses TRBV2 and TRBJ1-1; D call uncertain. This clonotype was sampled from an adult woman with Graves' disease, either hyperthyroidism or ophthalmopathy (not recorded which). CDR3 loop: CASSPRDGRTVNTEAFF. The CDR3 DNA follows: TGTGCCAGCTCACCCCGTGATGGGAGGACGGTGAACACTGAAGCTTTCTTT. Supplemented by reference TRBV2 and TRBJ1-1, the full variable domain reads EPEVTQTPSHQVTQMGQEVILRCVPISNHLYFYWYRQILGQKVEFLVSFYNNEISEKSEIFDDQFSVERPDGSNFTLKIRSTKLEDSAMYFCASSPRDGRTVNTEAFFGQGTRLTVV.